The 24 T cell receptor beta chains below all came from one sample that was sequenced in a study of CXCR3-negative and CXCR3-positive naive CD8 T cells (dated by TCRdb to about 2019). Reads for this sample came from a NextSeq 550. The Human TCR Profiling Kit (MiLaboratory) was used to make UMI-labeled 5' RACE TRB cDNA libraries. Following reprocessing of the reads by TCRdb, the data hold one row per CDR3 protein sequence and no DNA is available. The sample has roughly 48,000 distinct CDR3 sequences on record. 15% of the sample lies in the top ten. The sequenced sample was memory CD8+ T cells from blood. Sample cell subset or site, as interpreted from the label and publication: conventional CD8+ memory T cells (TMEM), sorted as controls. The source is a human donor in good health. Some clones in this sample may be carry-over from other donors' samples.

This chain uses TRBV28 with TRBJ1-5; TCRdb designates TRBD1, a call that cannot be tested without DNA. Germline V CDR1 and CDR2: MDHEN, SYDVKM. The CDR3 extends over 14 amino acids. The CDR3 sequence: CASSRQVPDQPQHF.

The CDR3 spells CASSSPLAGVKETQYF. The chain joins TRBV7-9 to TRBJ2-5; TCRdb's D call, TRBD2, is unchecked because there is no DNA. Looked up from germline, CDR1 is SEHNR and CDR2 is FQNEAQ (reference sequence). There are 16 residues in the CDR3. Looking up the rest from reference TRBV7-9 and TRBJ2-5 gives the full variable domain: DTGVSQNPRHKITKRGQNVTFRCDPISEHNRLYWYRQTLGQGPEFLTYFQNEAQLEKSRLLSDRFSAERPKGSFSTLEIQRTEQGDSAMYLCASSSPLAGVKETQYFGPGTRLLVL.

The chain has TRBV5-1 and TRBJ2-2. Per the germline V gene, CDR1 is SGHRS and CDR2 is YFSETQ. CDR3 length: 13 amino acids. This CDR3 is CASSAEKTGELFF.

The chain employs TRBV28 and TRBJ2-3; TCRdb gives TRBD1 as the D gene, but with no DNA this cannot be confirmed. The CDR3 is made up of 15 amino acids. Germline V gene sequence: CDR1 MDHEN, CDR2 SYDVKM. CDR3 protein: CASSLSGGITDTQYF. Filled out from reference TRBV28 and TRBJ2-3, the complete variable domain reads DVKVTQSSRYLVKRTGEKVFLECVQDMDHENMFWYRQDPGLGLRLIYFSYDVKMKEKGDIPEGYSVSREKKERFSLILESASTNQTSMYLCASSLSGGITDTQYFGPGTRLTVL.

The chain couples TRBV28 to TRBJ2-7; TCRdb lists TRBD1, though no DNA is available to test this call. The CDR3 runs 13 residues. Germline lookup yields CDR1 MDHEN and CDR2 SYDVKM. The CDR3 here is CASSPGGAYEQYF.

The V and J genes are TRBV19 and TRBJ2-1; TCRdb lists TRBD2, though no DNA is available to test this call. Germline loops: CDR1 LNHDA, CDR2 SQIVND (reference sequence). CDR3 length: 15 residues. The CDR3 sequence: CASSIGDFAYNEQFF.

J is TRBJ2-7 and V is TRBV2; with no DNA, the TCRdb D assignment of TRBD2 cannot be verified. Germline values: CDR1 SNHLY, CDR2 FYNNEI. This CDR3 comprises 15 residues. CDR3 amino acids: CASRLSGASSYEQYF.

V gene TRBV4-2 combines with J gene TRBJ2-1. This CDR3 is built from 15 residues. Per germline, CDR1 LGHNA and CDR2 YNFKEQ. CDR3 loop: CASSQVASSYNEQFF.

The CDR3 protein is CSASAGETEAFF. The gene calls are TRBV20-1 and TRBJ1-1. CDR1 is DFQATT and CDR2 is SNEGSKA in the germline V gene (reference sequence). This CDR3 contains 12 residues.

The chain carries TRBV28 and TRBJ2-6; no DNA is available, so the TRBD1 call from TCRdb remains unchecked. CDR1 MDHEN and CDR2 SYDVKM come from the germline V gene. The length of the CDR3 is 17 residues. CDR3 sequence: CASSTRDRGSGANVLTF.

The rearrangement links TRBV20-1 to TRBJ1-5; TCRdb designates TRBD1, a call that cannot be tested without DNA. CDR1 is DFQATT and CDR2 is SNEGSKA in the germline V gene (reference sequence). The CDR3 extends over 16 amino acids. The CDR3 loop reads CSARPTGTYSNQPQHF.

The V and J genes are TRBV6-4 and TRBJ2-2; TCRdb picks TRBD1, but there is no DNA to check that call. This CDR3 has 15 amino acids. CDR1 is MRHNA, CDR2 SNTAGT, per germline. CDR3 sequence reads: CASSEGVADTGELFF.

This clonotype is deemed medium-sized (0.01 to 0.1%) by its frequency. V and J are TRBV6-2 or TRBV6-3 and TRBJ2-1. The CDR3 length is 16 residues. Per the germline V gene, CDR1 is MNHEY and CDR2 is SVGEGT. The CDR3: CASSYIRAGSYNEQFF.

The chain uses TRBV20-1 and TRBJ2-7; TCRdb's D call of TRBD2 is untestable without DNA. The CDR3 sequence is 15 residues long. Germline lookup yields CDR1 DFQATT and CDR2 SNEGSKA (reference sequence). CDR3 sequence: CSARALAGPSYEQYF.

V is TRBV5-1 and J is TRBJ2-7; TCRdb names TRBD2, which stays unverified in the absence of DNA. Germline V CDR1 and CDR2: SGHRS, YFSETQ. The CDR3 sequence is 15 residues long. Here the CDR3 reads CASSSEGRRFYEQYF. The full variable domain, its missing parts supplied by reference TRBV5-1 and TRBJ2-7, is KAGVTQTPRYLIKTRGQQVTLSCSPISGHRSVSWYQQTPGQGLQFLFEYFSETQRNKGNFPGRFSGRQFSNSRSEMNVSTLELGDSALYLCASSSEGRRFYEQYFGPGTRLTVT.

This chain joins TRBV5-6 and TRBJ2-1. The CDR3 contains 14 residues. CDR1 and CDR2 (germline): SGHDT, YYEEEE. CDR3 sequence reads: CASGWARQGNEQFF.

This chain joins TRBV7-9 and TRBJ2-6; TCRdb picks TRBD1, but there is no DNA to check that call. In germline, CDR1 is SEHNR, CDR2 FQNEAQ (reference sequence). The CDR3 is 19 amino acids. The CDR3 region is CASSQTRGTDSSGANVLTF.

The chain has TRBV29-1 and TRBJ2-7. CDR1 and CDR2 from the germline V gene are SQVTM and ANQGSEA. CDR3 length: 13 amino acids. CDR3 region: CSASVGLSYEQYF.

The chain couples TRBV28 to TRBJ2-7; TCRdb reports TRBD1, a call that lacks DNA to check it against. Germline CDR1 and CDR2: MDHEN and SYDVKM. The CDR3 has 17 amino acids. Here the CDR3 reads CASSPRRLGRMAYEQYF.

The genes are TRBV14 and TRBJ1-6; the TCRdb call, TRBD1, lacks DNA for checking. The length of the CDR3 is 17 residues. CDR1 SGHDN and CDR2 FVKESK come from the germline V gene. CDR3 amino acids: CASSLPRGSSYNSPLHF.

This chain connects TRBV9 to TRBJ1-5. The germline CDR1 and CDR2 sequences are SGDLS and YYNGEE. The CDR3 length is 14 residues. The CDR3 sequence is CASSDWDSNQPQHF.

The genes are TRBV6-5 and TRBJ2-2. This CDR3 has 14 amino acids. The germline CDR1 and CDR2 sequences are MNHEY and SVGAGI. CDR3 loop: CASSYGTITGELFF.

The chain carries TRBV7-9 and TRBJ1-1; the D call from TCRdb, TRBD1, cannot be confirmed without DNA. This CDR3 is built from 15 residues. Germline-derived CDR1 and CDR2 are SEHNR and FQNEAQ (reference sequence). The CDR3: CASSPEQGVNTEAFF.

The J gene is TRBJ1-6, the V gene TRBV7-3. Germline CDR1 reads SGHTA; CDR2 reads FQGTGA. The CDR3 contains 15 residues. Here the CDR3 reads CASSLNAGGDSPLHF.